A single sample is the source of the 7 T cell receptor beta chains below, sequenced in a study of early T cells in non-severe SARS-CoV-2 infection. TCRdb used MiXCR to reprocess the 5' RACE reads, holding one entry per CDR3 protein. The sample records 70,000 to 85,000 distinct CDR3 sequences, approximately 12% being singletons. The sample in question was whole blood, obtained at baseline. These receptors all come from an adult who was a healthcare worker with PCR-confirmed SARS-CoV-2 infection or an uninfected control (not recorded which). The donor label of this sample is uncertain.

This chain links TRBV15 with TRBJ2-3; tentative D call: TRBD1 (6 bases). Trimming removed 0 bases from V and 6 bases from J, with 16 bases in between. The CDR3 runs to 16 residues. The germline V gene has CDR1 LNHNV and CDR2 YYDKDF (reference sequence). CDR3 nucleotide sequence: TGTGCCACCAGCAGAGATTCGGACAGACTAACGGATACGCAGTATTTT. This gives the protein CATSRDSDRLTDTQYF.

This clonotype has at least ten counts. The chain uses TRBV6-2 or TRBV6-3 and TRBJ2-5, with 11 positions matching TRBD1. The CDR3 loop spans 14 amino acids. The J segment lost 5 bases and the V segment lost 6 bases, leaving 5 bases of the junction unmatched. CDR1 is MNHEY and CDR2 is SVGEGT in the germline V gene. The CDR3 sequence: CASRRTGGSETQYF. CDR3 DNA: TGTGCCAGCAGGCGGACAGGGGGCTCGGAGACCCAGTACTTC.

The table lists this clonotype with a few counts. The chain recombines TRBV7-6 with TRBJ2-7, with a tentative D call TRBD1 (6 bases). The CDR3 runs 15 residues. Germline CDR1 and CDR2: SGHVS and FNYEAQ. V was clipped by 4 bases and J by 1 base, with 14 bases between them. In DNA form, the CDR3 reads TGTGCCAGCAGCTCGAACCCCAGGGGATCCTACGAGCAGTACTTC. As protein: CASSSNPRGSYEQYF.

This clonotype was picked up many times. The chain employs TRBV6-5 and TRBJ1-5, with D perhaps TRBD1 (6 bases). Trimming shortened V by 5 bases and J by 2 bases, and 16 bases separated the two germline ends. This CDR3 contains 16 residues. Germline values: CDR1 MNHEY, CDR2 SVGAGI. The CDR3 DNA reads TGTGCCAGCAGTAACATGGGGGGGGCCGGCAATCAGCCCCAGCATTTT. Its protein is CASSNMGGAGNQPQHF.

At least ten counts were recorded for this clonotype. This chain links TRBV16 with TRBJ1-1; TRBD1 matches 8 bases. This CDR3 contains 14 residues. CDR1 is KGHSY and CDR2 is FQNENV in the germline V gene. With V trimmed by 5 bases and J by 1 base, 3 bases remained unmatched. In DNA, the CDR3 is TGTGCCAGCAGCTTGGACAGGGCGAACACTGAAGCTTTCTTT. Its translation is CASSLDRANTEAFF.

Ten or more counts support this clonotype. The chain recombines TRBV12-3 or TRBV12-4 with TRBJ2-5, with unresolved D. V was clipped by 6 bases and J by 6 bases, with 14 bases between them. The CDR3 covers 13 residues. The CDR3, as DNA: TGTGCCAGCAGCAATCAAGAAGGGAAGACCCAGTACTTC. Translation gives CASSNQEGKTQYF.

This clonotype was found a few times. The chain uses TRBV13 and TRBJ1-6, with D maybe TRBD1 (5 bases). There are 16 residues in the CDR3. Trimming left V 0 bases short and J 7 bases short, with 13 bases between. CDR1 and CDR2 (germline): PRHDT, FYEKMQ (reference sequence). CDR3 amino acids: CASSLGLSGVNSPLHF. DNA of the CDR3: TGTGCCAGCAGCTTAGGCCTGTCGGGGGTGAATTCACCCCTCCACTTT.